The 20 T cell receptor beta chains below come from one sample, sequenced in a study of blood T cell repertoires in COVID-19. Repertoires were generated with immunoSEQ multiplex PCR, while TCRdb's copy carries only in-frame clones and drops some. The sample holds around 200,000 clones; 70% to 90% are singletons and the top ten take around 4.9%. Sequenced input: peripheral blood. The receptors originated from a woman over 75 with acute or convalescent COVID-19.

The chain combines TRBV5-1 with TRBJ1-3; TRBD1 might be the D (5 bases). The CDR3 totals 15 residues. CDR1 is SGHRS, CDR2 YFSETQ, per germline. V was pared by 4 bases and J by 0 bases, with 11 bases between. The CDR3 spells CASSLDRLSGNTIYF. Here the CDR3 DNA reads TGCGCCAGCAGCCTCGACAGACTCTCTGGAAACACCATATATTTT.

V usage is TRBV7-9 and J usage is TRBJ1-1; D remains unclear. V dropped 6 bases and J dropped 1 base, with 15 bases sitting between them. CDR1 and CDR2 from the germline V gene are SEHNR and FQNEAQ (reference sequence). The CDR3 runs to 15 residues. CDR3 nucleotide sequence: TGTGCCAGCAGGCCTGTTGGGAGTCCGAACACTGAAGCTTTCTTT. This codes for CASRPVGSPNTEAFF.

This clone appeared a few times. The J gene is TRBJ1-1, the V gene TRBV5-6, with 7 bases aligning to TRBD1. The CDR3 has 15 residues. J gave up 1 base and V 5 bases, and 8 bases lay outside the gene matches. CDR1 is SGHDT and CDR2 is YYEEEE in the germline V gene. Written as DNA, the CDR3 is TGTGCCAGCAGGGAAACAGGGGCGGGGAACACTGAAGCTTTCTTT. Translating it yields CASRETGAGNTEAFF.

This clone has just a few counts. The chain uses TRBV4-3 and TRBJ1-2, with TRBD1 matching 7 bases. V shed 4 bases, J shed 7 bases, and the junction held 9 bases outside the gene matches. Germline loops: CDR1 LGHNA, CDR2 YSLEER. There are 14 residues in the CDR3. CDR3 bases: TGCGCCAGCAGCCCCCGACAGGGATTACGTGGCTACACCTTC. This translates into CASSPRQGLRGYTF.

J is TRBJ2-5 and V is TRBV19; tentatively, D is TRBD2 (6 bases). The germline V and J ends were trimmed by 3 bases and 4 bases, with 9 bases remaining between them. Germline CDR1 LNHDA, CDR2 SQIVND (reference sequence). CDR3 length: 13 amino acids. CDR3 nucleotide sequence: TGTGCCAGTAGTATTAGCGGTAGAGAGACCCAGTACTTC. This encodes CASSISGRETQYF.

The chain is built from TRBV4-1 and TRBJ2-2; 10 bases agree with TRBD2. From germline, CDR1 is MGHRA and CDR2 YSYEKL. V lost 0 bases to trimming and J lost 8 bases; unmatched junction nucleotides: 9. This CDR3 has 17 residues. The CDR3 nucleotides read TGCGCCAGCAGCCAAGATCCTAGCGGGAGAATTTCGGGGGAGCTGTTTTTT. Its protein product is CASSQDPSGRISGELFF.

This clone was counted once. CDR3 coding DNA: TGTGCCAGCAGCGCCCCGGGACAGTCCTCCATGAACACTGAAGCTTTCTTT. Translated: CASSAPGQSSMNTEAFF. V usage is TRBV9 and J usage is TRBJ1-1, with TRBD1 matching over 7 bases. Looked up from germline, CDR1 is SGDLS and CDR2 is YYNGEE. The CDR3 spans 17 residues. J gave up 0 bases and V 3 bases, and 11 bases lay outside the gene matches.

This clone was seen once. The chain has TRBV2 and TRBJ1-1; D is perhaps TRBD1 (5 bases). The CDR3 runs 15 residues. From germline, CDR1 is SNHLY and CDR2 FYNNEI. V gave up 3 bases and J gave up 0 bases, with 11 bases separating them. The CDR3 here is CASSDQTVMNTEAFF. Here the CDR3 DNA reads TGTGCCAGCAGTGATCAGACAGTGATGAACACTGAAGCTTTCTTT.

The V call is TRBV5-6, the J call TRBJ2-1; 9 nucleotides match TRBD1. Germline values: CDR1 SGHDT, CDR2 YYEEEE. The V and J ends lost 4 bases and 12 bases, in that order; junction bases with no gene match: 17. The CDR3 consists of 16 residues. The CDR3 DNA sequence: TGTGCCAGCAGCCCGCAGGGACAGGGTATGATTCGGGGGCAGTTCTTC. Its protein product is CASSPQGQGMIRGQFF.

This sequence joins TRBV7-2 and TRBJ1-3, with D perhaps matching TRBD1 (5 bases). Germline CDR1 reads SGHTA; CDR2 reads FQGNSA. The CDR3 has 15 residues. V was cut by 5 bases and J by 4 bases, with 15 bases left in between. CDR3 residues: CASSPGTLSGNTIYF. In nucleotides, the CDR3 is TGTGCCAGCAGCCCGGGGACTCTCTCCGGAAACACCATATATTTT.

The CDR3: CASSLAWVARDEKLFF. Here the CDR3 DNA reads TGTGCCAGCAGCTTAGCTTGGGTGGCTAGAGATGAAAAACTGTTTTTT. The chain employs TRBV7-2 and TRBJ1-4; no clear D gene. Germline CDR1 and CDR2: SGHTA and FQGNSA. The V end was cut by 0 bases, the J end by 6 bases, with 14 bases between. The CDR3 is made up of 16 amino acids. Looking up the rest from reference TRBV7-2 and TRBJ1-4 gives the full variable domain: GAGVSQSPSNKVTEKGKDVELRCDPISGHTALYWYRQSLGQGLEFLIYFQGNSAPDKSGLPSDRFSAERTGGSVSTLTIQRTQQEDSAVYLCASSLAWVARDEKLFFGSGTQLSVL.

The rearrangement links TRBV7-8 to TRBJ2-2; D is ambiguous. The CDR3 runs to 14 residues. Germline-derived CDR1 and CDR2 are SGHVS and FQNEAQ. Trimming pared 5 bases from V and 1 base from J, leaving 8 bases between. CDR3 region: CASSPLVNTGELFF. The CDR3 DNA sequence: TGTGCCAGCAGCCCCCTAGTGAACACCGGGGAGCTGTTTTTT.

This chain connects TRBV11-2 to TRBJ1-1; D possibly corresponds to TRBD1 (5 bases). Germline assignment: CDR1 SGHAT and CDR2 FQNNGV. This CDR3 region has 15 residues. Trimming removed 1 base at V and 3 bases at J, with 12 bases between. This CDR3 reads CASSLVSAGHTEAFF. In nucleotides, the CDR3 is TGTGCCAGCAGCTTAGTTTCGGCAGGGCACACTGAAGCTTTCTTT.

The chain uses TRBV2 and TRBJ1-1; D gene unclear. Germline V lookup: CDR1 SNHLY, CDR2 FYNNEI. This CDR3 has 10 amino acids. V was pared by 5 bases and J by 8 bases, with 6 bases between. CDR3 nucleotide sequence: TGTGCCAGCAGTACGGGGGAAGCTTTCTTT. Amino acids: CASSTGEAFF.

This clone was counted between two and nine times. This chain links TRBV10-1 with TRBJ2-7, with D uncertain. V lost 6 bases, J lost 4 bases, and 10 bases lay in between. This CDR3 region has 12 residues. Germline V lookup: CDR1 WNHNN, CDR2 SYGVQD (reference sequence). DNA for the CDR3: TGCGCCAGCAGCTACGGGTCTTACGAGCAGTACTTC. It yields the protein CASSYGSYEQYF.

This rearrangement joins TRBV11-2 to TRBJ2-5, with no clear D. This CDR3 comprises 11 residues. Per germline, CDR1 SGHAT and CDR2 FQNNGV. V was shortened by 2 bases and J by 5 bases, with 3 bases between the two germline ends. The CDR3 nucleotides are TGTGCCAGCAGCTTATCTGAGACCCAGTACTTC. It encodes CASSLSETQYF.

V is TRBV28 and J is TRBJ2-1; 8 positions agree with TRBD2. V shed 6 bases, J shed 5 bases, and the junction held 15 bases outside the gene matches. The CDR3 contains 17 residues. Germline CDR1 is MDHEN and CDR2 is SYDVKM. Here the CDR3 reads CASSPVGGEGLNNEQFF. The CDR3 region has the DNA TGTGCCAGCAGCCCAGTCGGGGGGGAGGGCCTTAACAATGAGCAGTTCTTC.

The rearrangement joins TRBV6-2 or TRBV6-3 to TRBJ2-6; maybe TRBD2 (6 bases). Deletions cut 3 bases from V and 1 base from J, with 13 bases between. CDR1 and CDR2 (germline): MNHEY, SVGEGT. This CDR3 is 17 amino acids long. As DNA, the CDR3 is TGTGCCAGCAGTTATTTCGGGAGTGCTTCTGGGGCCAACGTCCTGACTTTC. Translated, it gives CASSYFGSASGANVLTF.

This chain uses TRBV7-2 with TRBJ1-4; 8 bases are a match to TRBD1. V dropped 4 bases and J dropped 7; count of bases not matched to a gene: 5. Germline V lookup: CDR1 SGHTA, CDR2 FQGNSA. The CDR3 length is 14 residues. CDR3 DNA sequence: TGTGCCAGCAGCTCGGACAGGGTTTCTGAAAAACTGTTTTTT. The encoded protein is CASSSDRVSEKLFF.

The CDR3: CASSLDGQLSYEQYF. The CDR3 bases are TGTGCCAGCAGCTTAGATGGGCAGCTATCCTACGAGCAGTACTTC. This rearrangement joins TRBV7-9 to TRBJ2-7; no reliable D call. CDR1 SEHNR and CDR2 FQNEAQ come from the germline V gene (reference sequence). V was pared by 1 base and J by 1 base, with 11 bases between. The CDR3 runs to 15 residues.